This T cell receptor (beta chain) was captured in a study of blood T cells in healthy people across ages. General observations from the study: Total diversity from one million sequenced T cells was likely underestimated.

Note on this clonotype: Its antigen remains unidentified.

Germline CDR1 SGHDT, CDR2 YYEEEE. With 3 bases removed from V and 4 bases from J, the gap between germline ends came to 10 bases. This CDR3 is built from 13 residues. A sample-barcoded 5' primer and a J-beta primer mix were used in a second PCR of about 7 to 12 cycles. A minimum of 2.5 million CDR3-containing paired-end reads was obtained for each sample. TCRdb recomputed calls from the 5' RACE reads with MiXCR, one row per CDR3 protein. The table records hundreds of thousands of distinct CDR3 sequences, approximately 40% of them present only once. Peripheral blood, roughly 9.1 milliliters per donor, was collected.

The rearrangement uses TRBV5-6 and TRBJ1-2, with a possible D match to TRBD1 (6 bases). The source material was blood. The TCR was taken from a man at least 80 years old in good health. CDR3 region: CASSSRGGYGYTF. As DNA, the CDR3 is TGTGCCAGCAGCTCCAGGGGAGGCTATGGCTACACCTTC.